These 32 T cell receptor beta chains were all obtained from the same sample, sequenced in a study of beta chain features in type 1 diabetes. Reverse transcribing all isolated RNA meant expressed TCRB transcripts were sequenced. Sequencing used immunoSEQ multiplex PCR; TCRdb keeps in-frame clones, though not all of them. The sample lists fewer than 200,000 clones, about an eighth occurring once. The sequencing input was central memory CD4+ T cells from blood. All receptors come from a woman aged 18-29 years in good health.

The chain employs TRBV7-2 and TRBJ2-5; 9 bases are shared with TRBD2. This CDR3 comprises 15 residues. Germline CDR1 reads SGHTA; CDR2 reads FQGNSA. V gave up 3 bases and J gave up 4 bases; unmatched junction bases: 6. Written as DNA, the CDR3 is TGTGCCAGCAGCTTCGACAGCGGGAGGACAGAGACCCAGTACTTC. Protein sequence: CASSFDSGRTETQYF.

There are many counts of this clone. V usage is TRBV7-8 and J usage is TRBJ2-7, with 8 bases lining up with TRBD1. This CDR3 has 16 amino acids. The germline CDR1 and CDR2 sequences are SGHVS and FQNEAQ. With V trimmed by 2 bases and J by 4 bases, 10 bases remained unmatched. The CDR3 here is CASSLPQGALRYEQYF. The CDR3, as DNA: TGTGCCAGCAGCTTACCCCAGGGGGCGCTTAGGTACGAGCAGTACTTC. The full variable domain, in which reference TRBV7-8 and TRBJ2-7 provide the parts outside the CDR3, is GAGVSQSPRYKVAKRGQDVALRCDPISGHVSLFWYQQALGQGPEFLTYFQNEAQLDKSGLPSDRFFAERPEGSVSTLKIQRTQQEDSAVYLCASSLPQGALRYEQYFGPGTRLTVT.

This rearrangement joins TRBV29-1 to TRBJ1-2; D may be TRBD1 (6 bases). CDR1 SQVTM and CDR2 ANQGSEA come from the germline V gene. CDR3 size: 12 residues. The germline V and J ends were trimmed by 7 bases and 4 bases, with 13 bases remaining between them. The CDR3: CSALIGGYGYTF. The CDR3 DNA is TGCAGCGCCTTGATAGGGGGCTATGGCTACACCTTC.

This clone has just a few counts. The V gene is TRBV5-1, the J gene TRBJ2-5; tentative D call: TRBD2 (5 bases). This CDR3 is 13 amino acids long. Germline V gene data show CDR1 as SGHRS and CDR2 as YFSETQ. Trimming took off 5 bases at V and 5 bases at J, with 13 bases between the two ends. The CDR3 is CASSTGSVETQYF. Written as DNA, the CDR3 is TGCGCCAGCAGTACGGGGAGTGTTGAGACCCAGTACTTC. The full variable domain, in which reference TRBV5-1 and TRBJ2-5 provide the parts outside the CDR3, is KAGVTQTPRYLIKTRGQQVTLSCSPISGHRSVSWYQQTPGQGLQFLFEYFSETQRNKGNFPGRFSGRQFSNSRSEMNVSTLELGDSALYLCASSTGSVETQYFGPGTRLLVL.

This clone was detected only a few times. This chain connects TRBV29-1 to TRBJ1-5, with D perhaps matching TRBD1 (6 bases). CDR1 is SQVTM and CDR2 is ANQGSEA in the germline V gene. CDR3 length: 14 amino acids. V was cut by 4 bases and J by 1 base, with 11 bases left in between. The CDR3 DNA is TGCAGCGTTGCGGACAGTTACAGCAATCAGCCCCAGCATTTT. Translation: CSVADSYSNQPQHF.

A few counts support this clone. J is TRBJ1-5 and V is TRBV6-1, with D tentatively TRBD1 (5 bases). Trimming left V 4 bases short and J 5 bases short, with 9 bases between. CDR1 is MNHNS and CDR2 is SASEGT in the germline V gene. The CDR3 loop spans 13 amino acids. The CDR3 sequence is CASSGQIDQPQHF. For the CDR3, the DNA is TGTGCCAGCAGTGGACAGATAGATCAGCCCCAGCATTTT.

This clone was picked up a small number of times. J is TRBJ2-2 and V is TRBV7-2; 8 bases are a match to TRBD2. Germline CDR1 and CDR2: SGHTA and FQGNSA. V gave up 2 bases and J gave up 6 bases; unmatched junction bases: 8. The length of the CDR3 is 16 residues. The CDR3: CASSLLAGPISGELFF. As DNA, the CDR3 is TGTGCCAGCAGCTTACTAGCGGGCCCGATATCCGGGGAGCTGTTTTTT. The variable domain in full, completed from reference TRBV7-2 and TRBJ2-2, reads GAGVSQSPSNKVTEKGKDVELRCDPISGHTALYWYRQSLGQGLEFLIYFQGNSAPDKSGLPSDRFSAERTGGSVSTLTIQRTQQEDSAVYLCASSLLAGPISGELFFGEGSRLTVL.

This chain connects TRBV7-2 to TRBJ2-3; D possibly corresponds to TRBD1 (6 bases). CDR1 SGHTA and CDR2 FQGNSA come from the germline V gene. With 0 bases removed from V and 3 bases from J, the gap between germline ends came to 10 bases. This CDR3 is built from 15 residues. The CDR3 here is CASSLAGASTDTQYF. The CDR3 DNA reads TGTGCCAGCAGCTTAGCGGGGGCCTCGACAGATACGCAGTATTTT.

This clone came up a few times. The V and J genes are TRBV27 and TRBJ1-5; D ambiguous. CDR1 is MNHEY and CDR2 is SMNVEV in the germline V gene (reference sequence). This CDR3 has 14 amino acids. With 6 bases removed from V and 6 bases from J, the gap between germline ends came to 15 bases. For the CDR3, the DNA is TGTGCCAGCAGCCCATCGGGGTCGGGTCAGCCCCAGCATTTT. This codes for CASSPSGSGQPQHF.

This clone was counted only a few times. The chain is built from TRBV6-1 and TRBJ1-2; 7 bases fit TRBD1. The V segment lost 4 bases and the J segment 4 bases; nucleotides outside the gene matches: 6. Germline CDR1 is MNHNS and CDR2 is SASEGT. The CDR3 totals 14 residues. The CDR3 sequence is CASSAVQGIYGYTF. The CDR3 nucleotides read TGTGCCAGCAGTGCTGTACAGGGGATCTATGGCTACACCTTC.

The chain couples TRBV7-8 to TRBJ1-3; TRBD1 agrees at 9 bases. With 5 bases clipped from V and 4 bases from J, the junction kept 9 bases outside the gene matches. Germline lookup yields CDR1 SGHVS and CDR2 FQNEAQ. The CDR3 runs to 16 residues. In DNA, the CDR3 is TGTGCCAGCAGCGTTTTCGGACAGGGGTGGGGAAACACCATATATTTT. It encodes CASSVFGQGWGNTIYF. The whole variable domain, remainder taken from reference TRBV7-8 and TRBJ1-3, is GAGVSQSPRYKVAKRGQDVALRCDPISGHVSLFWYQQALGQGPEFLTYFQNEAQLDKSGLPSDRFFAERPEGSVSTLKIQRTQQEDSAVYLCASSVFGQGWGNTIYFGEGSWLTVV.

The J gene is TRBJ1-1, the V gene TRBV5-1; TRBD1 is a possible D gene (5 bases). Trimming pared 1 base from V and 6 bases from J, leaving 7 bases between. Per germline, CDR1 SGHRS and CDR2 YFSETQ. The CDR3 sequence is 12 residues long. The CDR3: CASSLSGAEAFF. The CDR3 nucleotides are TGCGCCAGCAGCTTGTCGGGGGCTGAAGCTTTCTTT.

The chain joins TRBV5-4 to TRBJ2-7; TRBD2 agrees at 16 bases. J gave up 7 bases and V 4 bases, and 8 bases lay outside the gene matches. This CDR3 has 16 amino acids. Germline V gene data show CDR1 as SGHNT and CDR2 as YYREEE (reference sequence). CDR3 residues: CASSPGTSGRAGEQYF. DNA for the CDR3: TGTGCCAGCAGCCCGGGGACTAGCGGGAGGGCCGGGGAGCAGTACTTC.

CDR3 region: CASSSGTGGNTEAFF. CDR3 in DNA: TGTGCCAGCAGCAGCGGGACCGGCGGTAACACTGAAGCTTTCTTT. J is TRBJ1-1 and V is TRBV5-4; the D gene is possibly TRBD1 (5 bases). V gave up 4 bases and J gave up 2 bases, with 15 bases separating them. The germline gives CDR1 SGHNT, CDR2 YYREEE (reference sequence). The CDR3 has 15 amino acids.

This clone was counted only a few times. This sample includes further DNA sequences coding for the same CDR3. The chain is built from TRBV18 and TRBJ2-1, with D tentatively TRBD1 (5 bases). Germline V gives CDR1 KGHSH, CDR2 LQKENI. V lost 3 bases and J 5 bases, leaving 11 bases between the germline ends. CDR3 size: 14 residues. CDR3 protein: CASSPQGRNNEQFF. For the CDR3, the DNA is TGTGCCAGCTCACCCCAGGGTAGAAACAATGAGCAGTTCTTC. Drawing the rest from reference TRBV18 and TRBJ2-1, the complete variable domain is NAGVMQNPRHLVRRRGQEARLRCSPMKGHSHVYWYRQLPEEGLKFMVYLQKENIIDESGMPKERFSAEFPKEGPSILRIQQVVRGDSAAYFCASSPQGRNNEQFFGPGTRLTVL.

This clone was detected a few times. Here the CDR3 reads CASSLYWDSYYEQYF. The CDR3 DNA sequence: TGTGCCAGCAGTTTATACTGGGACAGCTACTACGAGCAGTACTTC. The rearrangement uses TRBV28 and TRBJ2-7; 7 nucleotides agree with TRBD1. Germline-derived CDR1 and CDR2 are MDHEN and SYDVKM. CDR3 length: 15 residues. J was trimmed by 3 bases and V by 1 base; bases with no gene match: 6. Full variable domain (rest looked up from reference TRBV28 and TRBJ2-7): DVKVTQSSRYLVKRTGEKVFLECVQDMDHENMFWYRQDPGLGLRLIYFSYDVKMKEKGDIPEGYSVSREKKERFSLILESASTNQTSMYLCASSLYWDSYYEQYFGPGTRLTVT.

The chain employs TRBV7-2 and TRBJ2-3; D is possibly TRBD2 (6 bases). The germline V gene encodes CDR1 SGHTA and CDR2 FQGNSA. V was trimmed by 2 bases and J by 3 bases, leaving 9 bases between them. The length of the CDR3 is 14 residues. Here the CDR3 reads CASSLLLATDTQYF. CDR3 DNA sequence: TGTGCCAGCAGCTTACTGCTAGCGACAGATACGCAGTATTTT.

A few counts support this clone. The genes are TRBV5-4 and TRBJ2-3; D is perhaps TRBD1 (6 bases). CDR3 length equals 16 residues. Trimming cost V 4 bases and J 1 base, with 16 bases left between them. Germline V CDR1 and CDR2: SGHNT, YYREEE (reference sequence). CDR3 region: CASSPPRGIGTDTQYF. The CDR3 DNA follows: TGTGCCAGCAGCCCCCCCAGGGGAATTGGCACAGATACGCAGTATTTT.

This clone was found a few times. The chain joins TRBV29-1 to TRBJ2-5; TRBD1 might be the D (6 bases). Germline loops: CDR1 SQVTM, CDR2 ANQGSEA. CDR3 size: 14 residues. V was trimmed by 5 bases and J by 4 bases, leaving 17 bases between them. The CDR3 nucleotides are TGCAGCGTTCCCCCCCGCGGACAGACAGAGACCCAGTACTTC. Its protein product is CSVPPRGQTETQYF.

The J gene is TRBJ1-1, the V gene TRBV19; D gene unclear. Germline CDR1 reads LNHDA; CDR2 reads SQIVND (reference sequence). V dropped 6 bases and J dropped 0 bases, with 5 bases sitting between them. The CDR3 has 12 amino acids. For the CDR3, the DNA is TGTGCCAGTAGCTATATGAACACTGAAGCTTTCTTT. Its translation: CASSYMNTEAFF.

The V call is TRBV2, the J call TRBJ1-1; 7 nucleotides line up with TRBD1. Germline CDR1 is SNHLY and CDR2 is FYNNEI. This CDR3 is 13 amino acids long. V lost 10 bases, J lost 1 base, and 6 bases stayed unmatched. The CDR3 nucleotides read TGTGCCACAAGACAGGGAGGGAACACTGAAGCTTTCTTT. It translates to CATRQGGNTEAFF.

The sample holds a few counts of this clone. V gene TRBV9 combines with J gene TRBJ2-7; 7 bases map to TRBD2. Germline CDR1 reads SGDLS; CDR2 reads YYNGEE. V shed 2 bases, J shed 1 base, and the junction held 6 bases outside the gene matches. The CDR3 totals 15 residues. DNA of the CDR3: TGTGCCAGCAGCGTCGGACTAGGACAATCCTACGAGCAGTACTTC. Encoded protein: CASSVGLGQSYEQYF.

The V and J genes are TRBV5-1 and TRBJ2-3, with a weak D call TRBD1 (6 bases). CDR3 length equals 18 residues. Germline values: CDR1 SGHRS, CDR2 YFSETQ. Trimming stripped 4 bases from V and 0 bases from J, with 21 bases between. CDR3 amino acids: CASSPERTDNPSTDTQYF. Written as DNA, the CDR3 is TGCGCCAGCAGCCCAGAAAGGACAGATAACCCTAGCACAGATACGCAGTATTTT.

J is TRBJ2-1 and V is TRBV7-9, with 10 positions matching TRBD2. Germline CDR1 SEHNR, CDR2 FQNEAQ (reference sequence). The CDR3 has 15 amino acids. After removal of 3 bases from V and 7 bases from J, the junction contained 6 bases not matched to a gene. The CDR3 coding sequence is TGTGCCAGCAGCTTGCTAGCGGGAGTCCGTAATGAGCAGTTCTTC. Protein: CASSLLAGVRNEQFF.

This clone was found a few times. This rearrangement joins TRBV9 to TRBJ2-1, with 9 bases matching TRBD1. V shed 4 bases and J 5 bases; nucleotides not matched to a gene: 10. CDR1 is SGDLS and CDR2 is YYNGEE in the germline V gene. The CDR3 length is 16 residues. The CDR3 spells CASSIAGQGPNNEQFF. CDR3 nucleotide sequence: TGTGCCAGCAGCATCGCGGGACAGGGACCGAACAATGAGCAGTTCTTC.

The rearrangement links TRBV7-9 to TRBJ2-7; 10 bases match TRBD1. From germline, CDR1 is SEHNR and CDR2 FQNEAQ (reference sequence). The CDR3 length is 15 residues. V shed 0 bases and J 4 bases; nucleotides not matched to a gene: 3. In DNA form, the CDR3 reads TGTGCCAGCAGCTTAGCGGGACAGGGGCGGTACGAGCAGTACTTC. Protein: CASSLAGQGRYEQYF. The full variable domain, rest sourced from reference TRBV7-9 and TRBJ2-7, is DTGVSQNPRHKITKRGQNVTFRCDPISEHNRLYWYRQTLGQGPEFLTYFQNEAQLEKSRLLSDRFSAERPKGSFSTLEIQRTEQGDSAMYLCASSLAGQGRYEQYFGPGTRLTVT.

Comments on this clone: The sample carries other DNA sequences with the same CDR3. The gene calls are TRBV18 and TRBJ2-1, with 8 bases lining up with TRBD1. Losses at the gene ends were 3 bases for V and 3 bases for J; bases not matched to a gene: 1. Germline V gives CDR1 KGHSH, CDR2 LQKENI. The CDR3 sequence is 14 residues long. CDR3 coding DNA: TGTGCCAGCTCACCTGGGACAGGCTACAATGAGCAGTTCTTC. Its translation: CASSPGTGYNEQFF.

The J gene is TRBJ2-2, the V gene TRBV7-9; tentatively, D is TRBD1 (6 bases). The CDR3 runs 14 residues. CDR1 SEHNR and CDR2 FQNEAQ come from the germline V gene (reference sequence). V dropped 8 bases and J dropped 3 bases, with 13 bases sitting between them. The CDR3 bases are TGTGCCAGCTCGAATTACAGGGACACCGGGGAGCTGTTTTTT. Its protein is CASSNYRDTGELFF.

The V and J genes are TRBV30 and TRBJ1-1; maybe TRBD1 (6 bases). The CDR3 has 14 residues. V shed 5 bases and J shed 0 bases, with 13 bases lying between them. Germline V lookup: CDR1 GTSNPN, CDR2 SVGIG (reference sequence). The CDR3 sequence is CAWGGGQMNTEAFF. The DNA for the CDR3 is TGTGCCTGGGGTGGTGGACAGATGAACACTGAAGCTTTCTTT.

A few counts support this clone. The J gene is TRBJ2-2, the V gene TRBV7-2; D ambiguous. Germline assignment: CDR1 SGHTA and CDR2 FQGNSA. CDR3 length: 13 residues. Between the trimmed V and J ends, which lost 6 bases and 4 bases, there was a span of 9 bases. CDR3 amino acids: CASRTISTGELFF. CDR3 sequence (DNA): TGTGCCAGCAGAACGATTAGCACCGGGGAGCTGTTTTTT. The full variable domain, with the rest looked up from reference TRBV7-2 and TRBJ2-2, is GAGVSQSPSNKVTEKGKDVELRCDPISGHTALYWYRQSLGQGLEFLIYFQGNSAPDKSGLPSDRFSAERTGGSVSTLTIQRTQQEDSAVYLCASRTISTGELFFGEGSRLTVL.

This clone was counted only a few times. The chain employs TRBV28 and TRBJ2-7, with D maybe TRBD1 (6 bases). Germline CDR1 MDHEN, CDR2 SYDVKM. The CDR3 is 13 residues long. Between the trimmed V and J ends, which lost 6 bases and 2 bases, there was a span of 11 bases. CDR3 loop: CASSGTPAYEQYF. The CDR3 DNA is TGTGCCAGCAGCGGGACACCGGCCTACGAGCAGTACTTC.

The chain uses TRBV30 and TRBJ1-2, with 8 positions matching TRBD1. V gave up 3 bases and J gave up 2 bases; unmatched junction bases: 5. Per germline, CDR1 GTSNPN and CDR2 SVGIG (reference sequence). The CDR3 runs to 14 residues. The CDR3 spells CAWSRTGQNYGYTF. As DNA, the CDR3 is TGTGCCTGGAGCAGGACAGGGCAGAACTATGGCTACACCTTC.